A single sample is the source of the 18 T cell receptor beta chains below, sequenced in a study of cytomegalovirus exposure and HLA in healthy donors. Assay used: immunoSEQ multiplex PCR; TCRdb lists only in-frame clones, some missing. This repertoire shows around 180,000 clones, roughly 83% found once; its top ten account for more than 1.1%. The sample taken for sequencing was PBMCs. Receptors originate from a woman aged 18-29 years in good health and CMV-seronegative.

With regard to this clone: Germline is not matched at one junction end, which may reflect a read error. V gene TRBV27 combines with J gene TRBJ2-7; the match to TRBD1 covers 8 bases. CDR1 MNHEY and CDR2 SMNVEV come from the germline V gene (reference sequence). This CDR3 region has 15 residues. CDR3 residues: CASSISQGAPYEQYF. The CDR3, as DNA: TGTGCCAGCAGTATATCCCAGGGGGCGCCCTACGAGCAGTACTTC.

The rearrangement links TRBV21-1 to TRBJ2-7; the table names TRBD1, a call not compared with the DNA. TRBV21-1 is tagged as a pseudogene. CDR3 size: 18 residues. Here the CDR3 DNA reads TGTGCCAGCAGCAAAAAAGGGGCGAGGCCAACCTGCTCCTACGAGCAGTACTTC. It translates to CASSKKGARPTCSYEQYF.

The sample holds a few counts of this clone. The J gene is TRBJ2-1, the V gene TRBV6-5; TRBD2 matches 10 bases. This CDR3 region has 16 residues. With V trimmed by 0 bases and J by 7 bases, 6 bases remained unmatched. Germline CDR1 is MNHEY and CDR2 is SVGAGI. CDR3: CASSYSGAGGGNEQFF. The CDR3 nucleotides read TGTGCCAGCAGTTACTCGGGAGCGGGAGGGGGTAATGAGCAGTTCTTC.

Only a few counts were recorded for this clone. The chain is built from TRBV6-1 and TRBJ2-1; 13 bases map to TRBD2. CDR1 is MNHNS, CDR2 SASEGT, per germline. After removal of 4 bases from V and 6 bases from J, the junction contained 0 bases not matched to a gene. The CDR3 contains 14 residues. Written as DNA, the CDR3 is TGTGCCAGCAGTGGGACTAGCGGGGGCAATGAGCAGTTCTTC. Translation: CASSGTSGGNEQFF.

The CDR3 is CASSLNPPDRARAFF. The CDR3 nucleotides are TGTGCCAGCTCACTTAACCCCCCGGACAGGGCCAGAGCTTTCTTT. The chain uses TRBV18 and TRBJ1-1, with 8 nucleotides matching TRBD1. Unmatched junction bases numbered 14, after V lost 4 bases and J lost 10 bases. Germline V CDR1 and CDR2: KGHSH, LQKENI. The CDR3 length is 15 residues.

The CDR3 loop reads CASSQPGQGWNTIYF. For the CDR3, the DNA is TGCGCCAGCAGCCAACCGGGACAGGGATGGAACACCATATATTTT. The chain has TRBV4-1 and TRBJ1-3; TRBD1 aligns across 9 bases. The germline CDR1 and CDR2 sequences are MGHRA and YSYEKL. V dropped 2 bases and J dropped 7; count of bases not matched to a gene: 6. CDR3 size: 15 residues.

The V call is TRBV4-1, the J call TRBJ1-6; 8 bases align to TRBD1. The ends lost 2 bases at V and 9 bases at J; junction bases unmatched: 3. The CDR3 extends over 14 amino acids. CDR1 and CDR2 (germline): MGHRA, YSYEKL. This chain's CDR3 is CASSQWTGSSPLHF. DNA of the CDR3: TGCGCCAGCAGCCAATGGACAGGGAGTTCACCCCTCCACTTT.

The chain couples TRBV30 to TRBJ2-7; 8 bases line up with TRBD1. Germline V gene data show CDR1 as GTSNPN and CDR2 as SVGIG (reference sequence). With 1 base clipped from V and 6 bases from J, the junction kept 5 bases outside the gene matches. The length of the CDR3 is 13 residues. The CDR3 protein is CAWSAYDRGEQYF. The CDR3, as DNA: TGTGCCTGGAGTGCCTATGACAGGGGCGAGCAGTACTTC.

The V gene is TRBV27, the J gene TRBJ2-4; tentatively, D is TRBD1 (7 bases). CDR1 and CDR2 from the germline V gene are MNHEY and SMNVEV (reference sequence). V gave up 4 bases and J gave up 7 bases, with 8 bases separating them. There are 12 residues in the CDR3. CDR3 coding DNA: TGTGCCAGCAGTTCAGGGGGGAACATTCAGTACTTC. Residues: CASSSGGNIQYF.

V and J are TRBV9 and TRBJ2-1; 11 positions agree with TRBD2. The CDR3 contains 16 residues. From germline, CDR1 is SGDLS and CDR2 YYNGEE. Trimming took 4 bases from V and 4 from J; bases not matched to a gene: 7. CDR3 in amino acids: CASSRSGTSGYNEQFF. As DNA, the CDR3 is TGTGCCAGCAGCAGATCCGGGACTAGCGGTTACAATGAGCAGTTCTTC.

The chain joins TRBV7-2 to TRBJ1-4; TRBD1 matches 7 bases. The CDR3 totals 15 residues. Trimming took 5 bases from V and 7 from J; bases not matched to a gene: 10. Germline V CDR1 and CDR2: SGHTA, FQGNSA. This chain's CDR3 is CASSPKTGTSEKLFF. The CDR3 DNA is TGTGCCAGCAGCCCAAAGACAGGGACAAGTGAAAAACTGTTTTTT.

This clone came up once. J is TRBJ2-1 and V is TRBV4-1; tentatively, D is TRBD2 (5 bases). V was shortened by 1 base and J by 7 bases, with 11 bases between the two germline ends. Germline V lookup: CDR1 MGHRA, CDR2 YSYEKL. CDR3 size: 14 residues. As DNA, the CDR3 is TGCGCCAGCAGCCAAGTACCCAGGACTAATGAGCAGTTCTTC. It specifies CASSQVPRTNEQFF.

V and J are TRBV4-1 and TRBJ2-1, with D possibly matching TRBD1 (7 bases). V was cut by 3 bases and J by 2 bases, with 14 bases left in between. Germline loops: CDR1 MGHRA, CDR2 YSYEKL. This CDR3 spans 16 amino acids. Here the CDR3 DNA reads TGCGCCAGCAGCCAGGACTCAGGGGGGACCTACAATGAGCAGTTCTTC. This codes for CASSQDSGGTYNEQFF.

The genes are TRBV30 and TRBJ1-5; tentative D call: TRBD1 (6 bases). The CDR3 consists of 13 residues. The V end was cut by 3 bases, the J end by 6 bases, with 12 bases between. CDR1 GTSNPN and CDR2 SVGIG come from the germline V gene (reference sequence). CDR3 sequence: CAWSELDSQPQHF. The CDR3 nucleotides are TGTGCCTGGAGCGAGCTGGACAGTCAGCCCCAGCATTTT.

The chain carries TRBV5-6 and TRBJ2-7; 11 nucleotides align to TRBD1. V lost 3 bases to trimming and J lost 5 bases; unmatched junction nucleotides: 10. The germline CDR1 and CDR2 sequences are SGHDT and YYEEEE. This CDR3 has 16 residues. The DNA for the CDR3 is TGTGCCAGCAGCTCACTAGGACAGGGGGCTGTCGACGAGCAGTACTTC. Its translation is CASSSLGQGAVDEQYF.

V usage is TRBV6-1 and J usage is TRBJ1-1, with a possible D match to TRBD1 (5 bases). Germline assignment: CDR1 MNHNS and CDR2 SASEGT. V gave up 0 bases and J gave up 1 base, with 9 bases separating them. The CDR3 has 15 residues. Here the CDR3 reads CASSEAAGWNTEAFF. The DNA for the CDR3 is TGTGCCAGCAGTGAAGCAGCAGGGTGGAACACTGAAGCTTTCTTT.

The chain has TRBV30 and TRBJ2-1; 9 bases are a match to TRBD2. This CDR3 region has 12 residues. Per germline, CDR1 GTSNPN and CDR2 SVGIG (reference sequence). The V gene end was trimmed by 6 bases and the J gene end by 9 bases; junction bases not matched to a gene: 6. This CDR3 is CACRREGTEQFF. In DNA form, the CDR3 reads TGTGCCTGTCGGCGGGAGGGGACTGAGCAGTTCTTC. Full variable domain (remainder filled in from reference TRBV30 and TRBJ2-1): SQTIHQWPATLVQPVGSPLSLECTVEGTSNPNLYWYRQAAGRGLQLLFYSVGIGQISSEVPQNLSASRPQDRQFILSSKKLLLSDSGFYLCACRREGTEQFFGPGTRLTVL.

This chain links TRBV9 with TRBJ2-5; D is perhaps TRBD2 (7 bases). Per the germline V gene, CDR1 is SGDLS and CDR2 is YYNGEE. V was clipped by 3 bases and J by 4 bases, with 16 bases between them. The CDR3 length is 15 residues. CDR3 in DNA: TGTGCCAGCAGCGCACAATGGGGGGGCGGAGAGACCCAGTACTTC. It specifies CASSAQWGGGETQYF.